The next 22 T cell receptor beta chains were all read from a single sample in a study of T cells in Graves' hyperthyroidism and ophthalmopathy (dated by TCRdb to the late 2010s). Library preparation employed multiplex PCR. The run used an Illumina HiSeq 2000. Amplification of TCR beta CDR3 regions was carried out from RNA transcripts. The TCR CDR3 was subjected to a first round of RT-PCR using the HTBI primer set and the Qiagen OneStep RT-PCR kit. TCRdb itself trimmed the public reads at Q25 with fastp, ran MiXCR and retained productive beta chains. Rows with one shared CDR3 protein collapse into an entry with the most common genes and DNA. For this sample there are approximately 300,000 distinct CDR3 sequences; around 17% appear just once. In total, the top ten clones hold around 35% of the sample. Input material: blood. These receptors were obtained from a man younger than 45 with Graves' hyperthyroidism.

The gene calls are TRBV6-5 and TRBJ2-1; 9 nucleotides align to TRBD2. CDR3 length: 14 amino acids. J gave up 14 bases and V 2 bases, and 10 bases lay outside the gene matches. CDR1 and CDR2 (germline): MNHEY, SVGAGI. CDR3 DNA sequence: TGTGCCAGCAGTTACGTGGGTAGCGGGAGAGAAAAGTTCTTC. Protein: CASSYVGSGREKFF.

This clonotype was recorded a few times. The rearrangement joins TRBV24-1 to TRBJ2-3, with 11 bases identical to TRBD2. The CDR3 length is 14 residues. Germline V lookup: CDR1 KGHDR, CDR2 SFDVKD. V dropped 7 bases and J dropped 4; count of bases not matched to a gene: 3. CDR3 sequence: CATSLAGGSDTQYF. In DNA form, the CDR3 reads TGTGCCACCAGCCTAGCGGGAGGTTCAGATACGCAGTATTTT.

This clonotype was counted many times. The CDR3 nucleotides read TGTGCCTGGAACTCGGGACTAGCAGAGCAAGAGACCCAGTACTTC. Protein: CAWNSGLAEQETQYF. The chain employs TRBV30 and TRBJ2-5, with 9 bases fitting TRBD2. This CDR3 has 15 residues. CDR1 and CDR2 from the germline V gene are GTSNPN and SVGIG (reference sequence). After removal of 4 bases from V and 2 bases from J, the junction contained 8 bases not matched to a gene.

This clonotype was counted at least ten times. This rearrangement joins TRBV3-1 to TRBJ2-5; a possible D gene is TRBD2 (6 bases). CDR3 length: 14 amino acids. Germline V gene lookup returns CDR1 LGHDT and CDR2 YNNKEL (reference sequence). The V and J ends lost 3 bases and 4 bases respectively, with 12 bases between them. CDR3 amino acids: CASSHDPAGETQYF. The DNA of the CDR3 is TGTGCCAGCAGCCACGATCCAGCGGGAGAGACCCAGTACTTC.

Ten or more counts support this clonotype. This sequence joins TRBV11-2 and TRBJ2-7; TRBD1 matches at 9 bases. Germline V lookup: CDR1 SGHAT, CDR2 FQNNGV. The CDR3 extends over 14 amino acids. V lost 10 bases, J lost 3 bases, and 10 bases stayed unmatched. CDR3 amino acids: CATSPGQGFYEQYF. The CDR3 DNA sequence: TGTGCCACCTCACCGGGACAGGGTTTCTACGAGCAGTACTTC.

This clonotype was observed at least ten times. V and J are TRBV30 and TRBJ1-1; D unclear. The germline V gene has CDR1 GTSNPN and CDR2 SVGIG (reference sequence). This CDR3 is built from 13 residues. V was pared by 3 bases and J by 3 bases, with 11 bases between. The CDR3 DNA follows: TGTGCCTGGAGGGTGAACTCGGACACTGAAGCTTTCTTT. Protein sequence: CAWRVNSDTEAFF.

The sample holds many counts of this clonotype. The V call is TRBV20-1, the J call TRBJ2-7; 8 bases are a match to TRBD1. Germline V gene sequence: CDR1 DFQATT, CDR2 SNEGSKA (reference sequence). This CDR3 contains 14 residues. V dropped 3 bases and J dropped 4; count of bases not matched to a gene: 8. The CDR3 protein is CSASPTGDIYEQYF. The CDR3 DNA reads as TGCAGTGCTAGCCCGACAGGGGATATTTACGAGCAGTACTTC.

This clonotype showed up many times. The genes are TRBV7-3 and TRBJ2-3; D not resolved. The CDR3 is made up of 14 amino acids. Germline V gives CDR1 SGHTA, CDR2 FQGTGA. V was trimmed by 5 bases and J by 4 bases, leaving 13 bases between them. CDR3 amino acids: CASSRTPVADTQYF. The CDR3 DNA sequence: TGTGCCAGCAGCCGGACCCCCGTGGCAGATACGCAGTATTTT.

V is TRBV5-6 and J is TRBJ1-3; 8 bases are a match to TRBD1. V gave up 2 bases and J gave up 4 bases; unmatched junction bases: 5. This CDR3 spans 15 amino acids. Germline CDR1 SGHDT, CDR2 YYEEEE. The CDR3 coding sequence is TGTGCCAGCAGCTTCCAGGGGGCAGAAGGAAACACCATATATTTT. Protein: CASSFQGAEGNTIYF.

This clonotype was counted ten times or more. The V and J genes are TRBV11-3 and TRBJ2-3, with TRBD2 identical over 7 bases. The V and J ends lost 3 bases and 4 bases, in that order; junction bases with no gene match: 4. Per germline, CDR1 SGHNT and CDR2 YENEEA. The CDR3 extends over 14 amino acids. The CDR3 loop is CASSLGGEADTQYF. The DNA of the CDR3 is TGTGCCAGCAGCTTGGGGGGGGAAGCAGATACGCAGTATTTT.

This clonotype was seen repeatedly, ten times or more. The chain is built from TRBV2 and TRBJ2-3; D is perhaps TRBD1 or TRBD2 (5 bases each). The CDR3 consists of 18 residues. Germline CDR1 SNHLY, CDR2 FYNNEI. V was pared by 7 bases and J by 1 base, with 24 bases between. This CDR3 reads CASTLYRPRDGRTDTQYF. CDR3 sequence (DNA): TGTGCCAGCACCCTCTACCGACCCCGGGACGGGCGCACAGATACGCAGTATTTT.

In its sample, this clonotype was seen many times. The chain recombines TRBV6-1 with TRBJ2-2; unclear D gene. CDR1 MNHNS and CDR2 SASEGT come from the germline V gene. CDR3 size: 13 residues. Trimming took 6 bases from V and 9 from J, leaving 14 bases between them. CDR3 nucleotide sequence: TGTGCCAGCAGGTCGGATCGTGGCAGGGAGCTGTTTTTT. Translated, it gives CASRSDRGRELFF.

This clonotype was counted many times. The chain combines TRBV10-3 with TRBJ1-4, with 7 bases that match TRBD1. V lost 0 bases, J lost 5 bases, and 3 bases stayed unmatched. The V gene's germline CDR1 is ENHRY and CDR2 SYGVKD. The CDR3 totals 15 residues. Here the CDR3 DNA reads TGTGCCATCAGTGAGTCGAGGGACAGCAATGAAAAACTGTTTTTT. It translates to CAISESRDSNEKLFF.

This chain uses TRBV7-3 with TRBJ2-5; D not resolved. The CDR3 loop spans 13 amino acids. CDR1 and CDR2 from the germline V gene are SGHTA and FQGTGA. The V end lost 1 base, the J end lost 7 bases, and 10 bases lay between the germline ends. The DNA for the CDR3 is TGTGCCAGCAGCTTAAGGCAAGCCGGGACCCAGTACTTC. Encoded protein: CASSLRQAGTQYF.

This clonotype was counted between two and nine times. The V and J genes are TRBV5-1 and TRBJ1-1, with D possibly matching TRBD1 (5 bases). The CDR3 covers 15 residues. The V gene lost 4 bases and the J gene lost 1 base, with 14 bases spanning the gap. Germline V CDR1 and CDR2: SGHRS, YFSETQ. CDR3 bases: TGCGCCAGCAGCCTAAGTGGCGGGGGGAACACTGAAGCTTTCTTT. Translation: CASSLSGGGNTEAFF.

Many counts were recorded for this clonotype. The chain joins TRBV18 to TRBJ1-1; no definite D call. The CDR3 has 15 residues. The V gene lost 6 bases and the J gene lost 5 bases, with 19 bases spanning the gap. The germline gives CDR1 KGHSH, CDR2 LQKENI. As DNA, the CDR3 is TGTGCCAGCTCGGCCACAGCGAGGGCACGGACTGAAGCTTTCTTT. Protein sequence: CASSATARARTEAFF.

The rearrangement uses TRBV20-1 and TRBJ1-2, with a possible D match to TRBD1 (5 bases). The CDR3 spans 14 residues. The germline gives CDR1 DFQATT, CDR2 SNEGSKA (reference sequence). Trimming removed 6 bases at V and 0 bases at J, with 14 bases between. CDR3 sequence reads: CSASLTATNYGYTF. CDR3 in DNA: TGCAGTGCGAGTTTGACAGCAACTAACTATGGCTACACCTTC.

The table lists this clonotype with many counts. The V and J genes are TRBV3-1 and TRBJ2-5; D is uncertain. Germline V lookup: CDR1 LGHDT, CDR2 YNNKEL (reference sequence). Trimming shortened V by 0 bases and J by 5 bases, and 7 bases separated the two germline ends. The CDR3 sequence is 13 residues long. The CDR3 region is CASSQEGRETQYF. CDR3 bases: TGTGCCAGCAGCCAAGAAGGCCGGGAGACCCAGTACTTC.

This clonotype was seen a few times. V gene TRBV28 combines with J gene TRBJ2-3; 10 bases align to TRBD2. Germline lookup yields CDR1 MDHEN and CDR2 SYDVKM. The CDR3 spans 19 residues. Losses at the gene ends were 3 bases for V and 0 bases for J; bases not matched to a gene: 12. The CDR3 loop is CASSFILAGGIRSTDTQYF. In DNA form, the CDR3 reads TGTGCCAGCAGTTTTATTTTAGCGGGGGGTATTAGGAGCACAGATACGCAGTATTTT.

This clonotype was found many times. The chain has TRBV28 and TRBJ2-1; maybe TRBD1 (6 bases). Per germline, CDR1 MDHEN and CDR2 SYDVKM. There are 15 residues in the CDR3. Trimming removed 7 bases at V and 3 bases at J, with 16 bases between. The CDR3 nucleotides read TGTGCCAGCACCCCTGGACAGAGCCACTACAATGAGCAGTTCTTC. This encodes CASTPGQSHYNEQFF.

The gene calls are TRBV5-1 and TRBJ2-2, with D tentatively TRBD1 (6 bases). Trimming took off 4 bases at V and 4 bases at J, with 11 bases between the two ends. Per germline, CDR1 SGHRS and CDR2 YFSETQ. The CDR3 runs 14 residues. CDR3 bases: TGCGCCAGCAGCAAGGACAGATCCACCGGGGAGCTGTTTTTT. Translated, it gives CASSKDRSTGELFF.

In its sample, this clonotype was seen a few times. Its ends do not fully match the called genes, so a read error is possible. The rearrangement joins TRBV6-2 or TRBV6-3 to TRBJ1-1; the D is unclear. CDR1 and CDR2 from the germline V gene are MNHEY and SVGEGT. The CDR3 covers 14 residues. The CDR3 loop is CASSYIPNYTEVFF. The CDR3 nucleotides read TGTGCCAGCAGTTATATCCCCAACTACACTGAAGTTTTCTTT.